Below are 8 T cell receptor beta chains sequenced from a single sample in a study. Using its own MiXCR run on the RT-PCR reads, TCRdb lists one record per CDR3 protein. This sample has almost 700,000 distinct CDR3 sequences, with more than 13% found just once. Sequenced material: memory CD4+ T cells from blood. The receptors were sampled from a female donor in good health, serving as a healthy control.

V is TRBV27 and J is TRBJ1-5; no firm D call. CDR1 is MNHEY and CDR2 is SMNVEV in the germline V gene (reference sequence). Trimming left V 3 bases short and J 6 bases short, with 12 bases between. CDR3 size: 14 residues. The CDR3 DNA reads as TGTGCCAGCAGTTTGGGTTGGGGATCTCAGCCCCAGCATTTT. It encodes CASSLGWGSQPQHF.

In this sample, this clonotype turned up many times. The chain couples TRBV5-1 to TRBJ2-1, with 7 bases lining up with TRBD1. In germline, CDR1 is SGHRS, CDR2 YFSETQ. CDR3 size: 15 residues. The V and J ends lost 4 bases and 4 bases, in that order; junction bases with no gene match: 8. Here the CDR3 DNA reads TGCGCCAGCAGCCTGTCCGGACAGGAATACAATGAGCAGTTCTTC. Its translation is CASSLSGQEYNEQFF.

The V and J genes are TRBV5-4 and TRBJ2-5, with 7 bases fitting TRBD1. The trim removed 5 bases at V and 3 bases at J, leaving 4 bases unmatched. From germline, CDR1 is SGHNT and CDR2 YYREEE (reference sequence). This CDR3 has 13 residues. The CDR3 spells CASRTGTEETQYF. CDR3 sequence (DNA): TGTGCCAGCAGAACCGGGACAGAAGAGACCCAGTACTTC.

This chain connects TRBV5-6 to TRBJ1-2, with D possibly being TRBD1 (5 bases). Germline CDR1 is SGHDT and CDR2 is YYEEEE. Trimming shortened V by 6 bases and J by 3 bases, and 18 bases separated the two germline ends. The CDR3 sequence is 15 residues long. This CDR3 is CASTPQRGSHYGYTF. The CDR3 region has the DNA TGTGCCAGCACCCCACAACGGGGGTCCCACTATGGCTACACCTTC.

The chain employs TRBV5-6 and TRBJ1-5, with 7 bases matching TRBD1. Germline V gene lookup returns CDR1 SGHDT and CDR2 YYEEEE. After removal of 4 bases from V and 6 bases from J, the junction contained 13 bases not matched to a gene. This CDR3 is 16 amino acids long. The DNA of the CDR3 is TGTGCCAGCAGCCATTCCCCGGGACAGTCGGGTCAGCCCCAGCATTTT. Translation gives CASSHSPGQSGQPQHF.

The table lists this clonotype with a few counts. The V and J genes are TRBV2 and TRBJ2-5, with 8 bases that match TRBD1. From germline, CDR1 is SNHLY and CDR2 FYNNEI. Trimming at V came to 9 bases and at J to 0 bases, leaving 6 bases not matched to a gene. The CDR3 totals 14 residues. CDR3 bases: TGTGCCAGATCCAGGACAGGGAACCAAGAGACCCAGTACTTC. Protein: CARSRTGNQETQYF. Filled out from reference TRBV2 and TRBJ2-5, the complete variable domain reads EPEVTQTPSHQVTQMGQEVILRCVPISNHLYFYWYRQILGQKVEFLVSFYNNEISEKSEIFDDQFSVERPDGSNFTLKIRSTKLEDSAMYFCARSRTGNQETQYFGPGTRLLVL.

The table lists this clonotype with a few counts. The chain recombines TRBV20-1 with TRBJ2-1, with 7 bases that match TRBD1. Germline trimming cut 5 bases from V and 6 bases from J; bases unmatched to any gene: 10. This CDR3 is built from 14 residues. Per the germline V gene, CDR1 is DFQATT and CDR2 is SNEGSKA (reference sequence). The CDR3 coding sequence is TGCAGTGCTCTCCGGGACAGCCCCTCCAATGAGCAGTTCTTC. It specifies CSALRDSPSNEQFF.

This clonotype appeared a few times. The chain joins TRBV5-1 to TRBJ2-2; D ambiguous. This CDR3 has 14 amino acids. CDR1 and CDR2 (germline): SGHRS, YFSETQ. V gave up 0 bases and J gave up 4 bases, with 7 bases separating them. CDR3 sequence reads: CASSLEAPTGELFF. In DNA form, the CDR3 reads TGCGCCAGCAGCTTGGAGGCACCCACCGGGGAGCTGTTTTTT.